The next 10 T cell receptor beta chains were all read from a single sample in a study of CD8 T cells in Susac syndrome. After extraction with the RNeasy kit, roughly 0.45 to 1 ug of the RNA was reverse transcribed using random hexamers. One entry per CDR3 protein, called by TCRdb with MiXCR from the immunoSEQ multiplex PCR reads. The sample consists of under 200,000 distinct CDR3 sequences, roughly 91% of them appearing once. Material: CD4+ T cells from PBMCs. These receptors originate from a human donor with Susac syndrome.

The CDR3 protein is CASSSREPNTGELFF. CDR3 bases: TGTGCCAGCAGCTCGAGGGAACCCAACACCGGGGAGCTGTTTTTT. The genes are TRBV7-6 and TRBJ2-2; maybe TRBD2 (5 bases). V was clipped by 4 bases and J by 2 bases, with 11 bases between them. Germline assignment: CDR1 SGHVS and CDR2 FNYEAQ. This CDR3 comprises 15 residues.

The V gene is TRBV19, the J gene TRBJ2-2; 12 bases match TRBD2. There are 15 residues in the CDR3. V dropped 5 bases and J dropped 7; count of bases not matched to a gene: 5. Germline CDR1 is LNHDA and CDR2 is SQIVND (reference sequence). This CDR3 is CASSRSSGRVGELFF. Written as DNA, the CDR3 is TGTGCCAGTAGTCGCTCTAGCGGGAGGGTCGGGGAGCTGTTTTTT.

The chain combines TRBV27 with TRBJ1-1; D gene uncertain. Germline CDR1 is MNHEY and CDR2 is SMNVEV (reference sequence). CDR3 size: 14 residues. The germline V and J ends were trimmed by 1 base and 4 bases, with 10 bases remaining between them. As DNA, the CDR3 is TGTGCCAGCAGTTTATTGTTGCGAGGCACTGAAGCTTTCTTT. It specifies CASSLLLRGTEAFF.

The chain carries TRBV5-4 and TRBJ1-3; 8 nucleotides match TRBD1. Germline assignment: CDR1 SGHNT and CDR2 YYREEE (reference sequence). This CDR3 spans 16 amino acids. The J segment lost 0 bases and the V segment lost 4 bases, leaving 6 bases of the junction unmatched. Here the CDR3 reads CASSMGQANSGNTIYF. The DNA for the CDR3 is TGTGCCAGCAGCATGGGACAGGCGAACTCTGGAAACACCATATATTTT. The whole variable domain, filled in from reference TRBV5-4 and TRBJ1-3, reads ETGVTQSPTHLIKTRGQQVTLRCSSQSGHNTVSWYQQALGQGPQFIFQYYREEENGRGNFPPRFSGLQFPNYSSELNVNALELDDSALYLCASSMGQANSGNTIYFGEGSWLTVV.

The chain recombines TRBV5-6 with TRBJ1-2; TRBD1 aligns across 9 bases. Germline-derived CDR1 and CDR2 are SGHDT and YYEEEE. Trimming removed 4 bases from V and 3 bases from J; junction bases left unmatched: 4. The CDR3 has 14 residues. The CDR3 DNA is TGTGCCAGCAGCAGACAGGGGGTAGACTATGGCTACACCTTC. The encoded protein is CASSRQGVDYGYTF. The complete variable domain, with remaining parts taken from reference TRBV5-6 and TRBJ1-2, reads DAGVTQSPTHLIKTRGQQVTLRCSPKSGHDTVSWYQQALGQGPQFIFQYYEEEERQRGNFPDRFSGHQFPNYSSELNVNALLLGDSALYLCASSRQGVDYGYTFGSGTRLTVV.

The gene calls are TRBV12-3 or TRBV12-4 and TRBJ2-5, with 7 bases identical to TRBD1. J gave up 4 bases and V 6 bases, and 5 bases lay outside the gene matches. The CDR3 sequence is 13 residues long. The CDR3 region is CASRLTGPETQYF. DNA for the CDR3: TGTGCCAGCAGACTGACAGGGCCAGAGACCCAGTACTTC.

In its sample, this clonotype was seen once. The chain uses TRBV19 and TRBJ1-2; TRBD1 matches 9 bases. This CDR3 is 18 amino acids long. The germline V gene encodes CDR1 LNHDA and CDR2 SQIVND (reference sequence). Trimming removed 7 bases from V and 2 bases from J; junction bases left unmatched: 17. The CDR3 nucleotides read TGTGCCAGTACCCGTGGAGTGGTACAGGGGGCGCGGAACTATGGCTACACCTTC. Translation: CASTRGVVQGARNYGYTF.

V gene TRBV7-2 combines with J gene TRBJ2-1; TRBD1 agrees at 8 bases. With 5 bases clipped from V and 4 bases from J, the junction kept 7 bases outside the gene matches. Germline V gives CDR1 SGHTA, CDR2 FQGNSA. This CDR3 is built from 15 residues. In nucleotides, the CDR3 is TGTGCCAGCAGCGAGGACAGGGCGACTTACAATGAGCAGTTCTTC. This encodes CASSEDRATYNEQFF.

The chain recombines TRBV5-1 with TRBJ2-4, with 9 bases aligning to TRBD1. Germline values: CDR1 SGHRS, CDR2 YFSETQ. The V gene end was trimmed by 4 bases and the J gene end by 6 bases; junction bases not matched to a gene: 17. The CDR3 has 18 amino acids. The CDR3, as DNA: TGCGCCAGCAGCACCACTATAACAGGGGGCTTGAGGGCAAACATTCAGTACTTC. As protein: CASSTTITGGLRANIQYF.

V gene TRBV6-5 combines with J gene TRBJ1-5; 9 positions agree with TRBD1. The CDR3 has 15 amino acids. V shed 6 bases, J shed 4 bases, and the junction held 7 bases outside the gene matches. Germline CDR1 is MNHEY and CDR2 is SVGAGI. DNA of the CDR3: TGTGCCAGCAGACGACAGGGGGTTGGGAATCAGCCCCAGCATTTT. Residues: CASRRQGVGNQPQHF.